Listed below are T cell receptor beta chains from one sample, sequenced in a study of T cells in Graves' hyperthyroidism and ophthalmopathy. A single record per CDR3 protein comes from TCRdb applying MiXCR to the multiplex PCR reads. Of about 590,000 distinct CDR3 sequences listed, approximately 15% are singletons. The material sequenced was blood. The receptors stem from a woman aged 18-30 years with Graves' ophthalmopathy. Each CDR3 is given with its conserved first and last residue.

V: TRBV28; J: TRBJ2-3; CDR3: CASETGASTDTQYF
V: TRBV9; J: TRBJ2-7; CDR3: CASSVAARVNEQYF
V: TRBV19; J: TRBJ2-1; CDR3: CASSTSGQFEQFF
V: TRBV2; J: TRBJ2-7; CDR3: CASGPGSSYEQYF
V: TRBV19; J: TRBJ2-1; CDR3: CASSTRQGESSYNEQFF
V: TRBV11-3; J: TRBJ1-1; CDR3: CASSSTTVMNTEAFF
V: TRBV5-1; J: TRBJ2-2; CDR3: CASSLGTMINTGELFF
V: TRBV5-1; J: TRBJ2-2; CDR3: CASSLDRTVNTGELFF
V: TRBV20-1; J: TRBJ1-1; CDR3: CSAPGTGGIMNTEAFF
V: TRBV28; J: TRBJ1-1; CDR3: CASSVNTEAFF
V: TRBV2; J: TRBJ2-2; CDR3: CASRPPGRGFANTGELFF
V: TRBV7-2; J: TRBJ2-1; CDR3: CASSSLHSNREQFF
V: TRBV6-1; J: TRBJ2-4; CDR3: CASSLTGHSWPPNLAKNIQYF
V: TRBV9; J: TRBJ2-7; CDR3: CASSVGDRGLGEQYF
V: TRBV10-3; J: TRBJ2-3; CDR3: CAIGLTGRRTDTQYF
V: TRBV28; J: TRBJ2-7; CDR3: CASTRTRGEQYF
V: TRBV15; J: TRBJ1-4; CDR3: CATSSQGGEGEKLFF
V: TRBV6-1; J: TRBJ1-4; CDR3: CASHDWTGGDVKLFF
V: TRBV5-1; J: TRBJ2-3; CDR3: CASSSGLVGTDTQYF
V: TRBV3-1; J: TRBJ2-1; CDR3: CASSQPFGRAREFLHNEQFF
V: TRBV18; J: TRBJ1-2; CDR3: CASSQSGSPLDHGYTF
V: TRBV7-9; J: TRBJ2-7; CDR3: CASSFRGTYEQYF
V: TRBV7-2; J: TRBJ2-7; CDR3: CASSLAVAQYF
V: TRBV7-3; J: TRBJ2-7; CDR3: CASSLDRTGVREQYF
V: TRBV18; J: TRBJ2-1; CDR3: CASSPPTVSSGFYNEQFF
V: TRBV4-3; J: TRBJ1-4; CDR3: CASSQDRAEKLFF
V: TRBV10-3; J: TRBJ2-1; CDR3: CAISDPTGTRYNEQFF
V: TRBV20-1; J: TRBJ2-7; CDR3: CSARSREIGYEQYF
V: TRBV2; J: TRBJ1-4; CDR3: CASSGGWGEKLFF
V: TRBV20-1; J: TRBJ2-7; CDR3: CSARDIGDRASYEQYF
V: TRBV28; J: TRBJ1-1; CDR3: CASRMGGTEAFF
V: TRBV24-1; J: TRBJ1-2; CDR3: CATSHRGIFGGYTF
V: TRBV3-1; J: TRBJ2-7; CDR3: CASSRILGFQGARREQYF
V: TRBV29-1; J: TRBJ2-7; CDR3: CSVDRQGSRYEQYF
V: TRBV6-5; J: TRBJ2-7; CDR3: CASSYSKTGKGYEQYF
V: TRBV6-1; J: TRBJ2-5; CDR3: CASRKAGEETQYF